This record concerns one T cell receptor (beta chain) sequence. This record comes from a study of blood T cell repertoires in COVID-19. Whole-study context: COVID-19 samples from acute and convalescent phases originated in the United States, Italy and Spain. In each case, the material was cDNA or gDNA derived from T cells, B-cell-depleted T cells, or PBMCs.

The V segment lost 6 bases and the J segment 8 bases; nucleotides outside the gene matches: 9. This CDR3 spans 13 amino acids. The germline V gene has CDR1 MNHEY and CDR2 SMNVEV (reference sequence). Produced via immunoSEQ multiplex PCR; TCRdb's table is partial and in-frame only. The table has about 170,000 clones, around 80% seen once. The sequencing sample was made of peripheral blood. The receptor was isolated from a woman of 80 years or more with active or convalescent COVID-19. The rearrangement uses TRBV27 and TRBJ1-2; 7 positions match TRBD1. CDR3 loop: CASSLTGREGYTF. In DNA form, the CDR3 reads TGTGCCAGCAGCCTGACAGGGAGAGAGGGCTACACCTTC.